This TCR beta chain derives from a study of T cell clonality in common variable immunodeficiency. The assay was immunoSEQ multiplex PCR, and TCRdb's table has in-frame clones only and misses some. Reported are around 39,000 clones, none seen only once; the ten largest carry approximately 4%. This clone showed up just a few times. The read ends 3 residues before the CDR3 terminus; that terminus is restored from the germline J gene. The germline V gene has CDR1 MNHEY and CDR2 SVGEGT. The CDR3 covers 15 residues. V trimming: 6 bases; J trimming: 3 bases; junction bases outside the gene matches: 5. The origin of this receptor is a person aged 18 to 75 in good health. The V call is TRBV6-2 or TRBV6-3, the J call TRBJ2-1, with 10 bases matching TRBD2. Sequences were obtained from peripheral blood mononuclear cells. The part of the CDR3 DNA that was read is TGTGCCAGCAGGGCCGGGACTAGCGACTACAATGAG. It is translated as CASRAGTSDYNE. The whole CDR3 sequence is CASRAGTSDYNEQFF.